This T cell receptor (beta chain) was captured in a study of T cell changes during pregnancy in multiple sclerosis. CDR3 length equals 17 residues. The V gene's germline CDR1 is MGHDK and CDR2 SYGVNS. The V and J ends lost 2 bases and 3 bases respectively, with 14 bases between them. Clones were sequenced by immunoSEQ multiplex PCR, and TCRdb holds only the in-frame ones, with some missing. This sample has tens of thousands of clones, with about 91% found just once. The TCR sequence derives from a female donor in good health, enrolled as a control in a pregnancy study. This specimen was CD4+ T cells from peripheral blood mononuclear cells, taken after pregnancy. The chain has TRBV25-1 and TRBJ2-6; D may be TRBD2 (6 bases). The CDR3 loop is CASSENLGGFGANVLTF. CDR3 nucleotide sequence: TGTGCCAGCAGTGAAAATTTAGGAGGGTTTGGGGCCAACGTCCTGACTTTC.